This T cell receptor (beta chain) emerged from a study of cytomegalovirus exposure and HLA in healthy donors. Study-level points and caveats: 150 to 200 TCR beta chains were listed as cytomegalovirus-associated. In a later analysis, at a false discovery rate of 0.05, 17,000 or so TCR beta sequences were associated with HLA alleles. Reportedly, fewer N-insertions than the 666-donor mean appeared in an Asian-associated ancestry cluster in a later analysis.

Germline CDR1 reads MNHEY; CDR2 reads SVGAGI. The V gene lost 0 bases and the J gene lost 3 bases, with 11 bases spanning the gap. The CDR3 consists of 15 residues. Worth noting for this clone: Its antigen is not known.

The primer mix had 60 Vbeta and 13 Jbeta primers. How the authors handled the data: In a later analysis, 80 million or so unique TCR beta chains included roughly 11 million shared by two or more donors. Only in-frame clones appear in the TCRdb table, and some are missing; sequencing was by immunoSEQ multiplex PCR. That table furnishes V, J and clone size, whereas the DNA furnished D and trimming. Across roughly 62,000 clones, the top ten clones capture more than 2% of the sample. The clonotype originates from a young woman in good health and CMV-seronegative. This chain connects TRBV6-5 to TRBJ1-1; maybe TRBD1 (6 bases). The sample consisted of PBMCs. CDR3 in DNA: TGTGCCAGCAGTTACTCGATGTACAGGGACACTGAAGCTTTCTTT. It yields the protein CASSYSMYRDTEAFF.